The 25 T cell receptor beta chains below all came from one sample that was sequenced in a study of cytomegalovirus exposure and HLA in healthy donors. With 60 Vbeta and 13 Jbeta primers, the PCR was carried out. Some clones are missing from TCRdb's copy, which holds only in-frame ones; the method was immunoSEQ multiplex PCR. The table records some 77,000 clones, 60% to 80% of them present only once. Sequenced material: PBMCs. These receptors came from a woman aged 40-49 years in good health and CMV-seropositive.

The chain employs TRBV4-1 and TRBJ2-7, with 11 nucleotides matching TRBD2. V trimming: 1 base; J trimming: 2 bases; junction bases outside the gene matches: 4. This CDR3 is 16 amino acids long. Germline CDR1 and CDR2: MGHRA and YSYEKL. The CDR3 DNA follows: TGCGCCAGCAGCCAAGTCCTAGCGGGAGGAACCTACGAGCAGTACTTC. Its translation is CASSQVLAGGTYEQYF.

The chain has TRBV7-9 and TRBJ1-5; TRBD1 might be the D (5 bases). With 5 bases removed from V and 3 bases from J, the gap between germline ends came to 20 bases. Per the germline V gene, CDR1 is SEHNR and CDR2 is FQNEAQ (reference sequence). The CDR3 totals 17 residues. The CDR3 region has the DNA TGTGCCAGCAGCCATGGGGGAGGGGTAGGGGCCAATCAGCCCCAGCATTTT. This gives the protein CASSHGGGVGANQPQHF.

The chain links TRBV13 to TRBJ2-2, with D possibly matching TRBD1 (6 bases). The germline CDR1 and CDR2 sequences are PRHDT and FYEKMQ (reference sequence). Trimming took 4 bases from V and 4 from J, leaving 13 bases between them. This CDR3 has 15 residues. The CDR3 spells CASSSDSEPTGELFF. The CDR3 region has the DNA TGTGCCAGCAGCTCGGACAGTGAGCCCACCGGGGAGCTGTTTTTT.

The rearrangement links TRBV5-1 to TRBJ2-1, with 13 bases fitting TRBD2. After removal of 4 bases from V and 7 bases from J, the junction contained 11 bases not matched to a gene. CDR3 length equals 17 residues. Germline loops: CDR1 SGHRS, CDR2 YFSETQ. CDR3 nucleotides: TGCGCCAGCAGCAAGCGACTAGCGGGAGGCCCAGCGAATGAGCAGTTCTTC. This encodes CASSKRLAGGPANEQFF.

This clone turned up a few times. This chain uses TRBV29-1 with TRBJ2-5; 11 bases are a match to TRBD1. Unmatched junction bases numbered 6, after V lost 3 bases and J lost 6 bases. CDR3 length equals 14 residues. The germline CDR1 and CDR2 sequences are SQVTM and ANQGSEA. The CDR3 coding sequence is TGCAGCGTTGAGGGACAGGGGGTCTTACAGACCCAGTACTTC. Its protein is CSVEGQGVLQTQYF.

This clone was counted only a few times. The chain has TRBV2 and TRBJ2-2; D gene ambiguous. The germline gives CDR1 SNHLY, CDR2 FYNNEI. The CDR3 has 13 residues. With 1 base removed from V and 7 bases from J, the gap between germline ends came to 7 bases. CDR3 nucleotide sequence: TGTGCCAGCAGTGAAGGACTCTACGGGGAGCTGTTTTTT. Residues: CASSEGLYGELFF. The full variable domain, in which reference TRBV2 and TRBJ2-2 provide the parts outside the CDR3, is EPEVTQTPSHQVTQMGQEVILRCVPISNHLYFYWYRQILGQKVEFLVSFYNNEISEKSEIFDDQFSVERPDGSNFTLKIRSTKLEDSAMYFCASSEGLYGELFFGEGSRLTVL.

This chain uses TRBV6-1 with TRBJ1-4; 7 bases map to TRBD1. The ends lost 0 bases at V and 5 bases at J; junction bases unmatched: 0. This CDR3 contains 14 residues. Germline V lookup: CDR1 MNHNS, CDR2 SASEGT. CDR3 bases: TGTGCCAGCAGTGAAGCGGGACAGAATGAAAAACTGTTTTTT. This codes for CASSEAGQNEKLFF.

The CDR3 is CASSAGGLWADTQYF. The CDR3 bases are TGTGCCAGCAGCGCGGGGGGCCTCTGGGCAGATACGCAGTATTTT. This chain connects TRBV9 to TRBJ2-3; D is possibly TRBD2 (7 bases). The length of the CDR3 is 15 residues. Germline CDR1 and CDR2: SGDLS and YYNGEE. The ends were cut back, 3 bases at V and 4 bases at J, with 15 bases in the middle. Full variable domain (missing parts from reference TRBV9 and TRBJ2-3): DSGVTQTPKHLITATGQRVTLRCSPRSGDLSVYWYQQSLDQGLQFLIQYYNGEERAKGNILERFSAQQFPDLHSELNLSSLELGDSALYFCASSAGGLWADTQYFGPGTRLTVL.

This chain uses TRBV7-2 with TRBJ2-3; 8 bases fit TRBD2. The CDR3 loop spans 14 amino acids. V trimming: 4 bases; J trimming: 2 bases; junction bases outside the gene matches: 2. Germline V gives CDR1 SGHTA, CDR2 FQGNSA. In DNA, the CDR3 is TGTGCCAGCAGCTCTAGCGGGTACACAGATACGCAGTATTTT. Protein: CASSSSGYTDTQYF.

The chain combines TRBV7-9 with TRBJ2-7, with 9 bases fitting TRBD2. This CDR3 is built from 16 residues. The germline gives CDR1 SEHNR, CDR2 FQNEAQ (reference sequence). The V gene end was trimmed by 3 bases and the J gene end by 2 bases; junction bases not matched to a gene: 8. CDR3 loop: CASSLNRLAATYEQYF. The CDR3 region has the DNA TGTGCCAGCAGCTTGAATAGACTAGCGGCAACCTACGAGCAGTACTTC.

The V call is TRBV5-1, the J call TRBJ2-7; the match to TRBD1 covers 8 bases. V trimming: 5 bases; J trimming: 6 bases; junction bases outside the gene matches: 7. The CDR3 loop spans 13 amino acids. Germline lookup yields CDR1 SGHRS and CDR2 YFSETQ. CDR3 coding DNA: TGCGCCAGCAGATACGGACAGGGTCGCGAGCAGTACTTC. This gives the protein CASRYGQGREQYF.

In this sample, this clone turned up a few times. CDR3 DNA: TGTGCCAGCAGCCCTGGACAGAACACTGAAGCTTTCTTT. Protein product: CASSPGQNTEAFF. The V and J genes are TRBV7-8 and TRBJ1-1; a possible D gene is TRBD1 (5 bases). V lost 5 bases and J lost 1, with 8 bases in between. CDR3 length equals 13 residues. Germline values: CDR1 SGHVS, CDR2 FQNEAQ.

The rearrangement links TRBV18 to TRBJ2-1; 7 bases are shared with TRBD1. V was pared by 6 bases and J by 8 bases, with 4 bases of the junction left unmatched. The CDR3 has 12 residues. CDR1 and CDR2 from the germline V gene are KGHSH and LQKENI. CDR3 residues: CASSLGTDEQFF. In DNA, the CDR3 is TGTGCCAGCTCCCTCGGGACAGATGAGCAGTTCTTC.

The chain is built from TRBV2 and TRBJ1-5, with 9 positions matching TRBD1. J gave up 4 bases and V 6 bases, and 10 bases lay outside the gene matches. Germline V gene lookup returns CDR1 SNHLY and CDR2 FYNNEI. The CDR3 is 16 residues long. The CDR3 loop is CASRAAGQGLNQPQHF. The CDR3 bases are TGTGCCAGCAGGGCGGCTGGACAGGGGTTAAATCAGCCCCAGCATTTT. Full variable domain (outside the CDR3, taken from reference TRBV2 and TRBJ1-5): EPEVTQTPSHQVTQMGQEVILRCVPISNHLYFYWYRQILGQKVEFLVSFYNNEISEKSEIFDDQFSVERPDGSNFTLKIRSTKLEDSAMYFCASRAAGQGLNQPQHFGDGTRLSIL.

This rearrangement joins TRBV6-4 to TRBJ1-1; 9 bases are shared with TRBD1. In germline, CDR1 is MRHNA, CDR2 SNTAGT. Trimming at V came to 6 bases and at J to 4 bases, leaving 6 bases not matched to a gene. This CDR3 has 14 residues. CDR3 residues: CASSPQGAGTEAFF. CDR3 DNA: TGTGCCAGCAGCCCACAGGGGGCAGGCACTGAAGCTTTCTTT.

V and J are TRBV6-5 and TRBJ1-2; 9 positions match TRBD1. CDR1 is MNHEY, CDR2 SVGAGI, per germline. V lost 6 bases to trimming and J lost 5 bases; unmatched junction nucleotides: 7. This CDR3 is built from 14 residues. Here the CDR3 DNA reads TGTGCCAGCAGCCAGGGACAGGGTTCGTATGGCTACACCTTC. Translating it yields CASSQGQGSYGYTF.

The V gene is TRBV7-8, the J gene TRBJ2-3, with 7 bases identical to TRBD2. This CDR3 is built from 13 residues. V lost 4 bases, J lost 8 bases, and 6 bases stayed unmatched. In germline, CDR1 is SGHVS, CDR2 FQNEAQ. CDR3 DNA: TGTGCCAGCAGCTCTACATGGGAGGGTACGCAGTATTTT. This sequence encodes CASSSTWEGTQYF.

The chain uses TRBV5-4 and TRBJ2-7; D uncertain. Germline V gene lookup returns CDR1 SGHNT and CDR2 YYREEE (reference sequence). V shed 2 bases and J shed 7 bases, with 13 bases lying between them. CDR3 length: 13 residues. CDR3 loop: CASSFGPPREQYF. The CDR3, as DNA: TGTGCCAGCAGCTTTGGGCCTCCACGGGAGCAGTACTTC.

The rearrangement links TRBV30 to TRBJ1-5, with D perhaps matching TRBD1 (5 bases). V lost 2 bases to trimming and J lost 3 bases, with 11 bases between them. Germline CDR1 GTSNPN, CDR2 SVGIG (reference sequence). The CDR3 has 14 amino acids. Here the CDR3 reads CAWSPGNFNQPQHF. CDR3 DNA: TGTGCCTGGAGTCCAGGGAATTTCAATCAGCCCCAGCATTTT.

V and J are TRBV7-2 and TRBJ2-7, with 8 nucleotides matching TRBD2. J lost 6 bases, V lost 5 bases, and 9 bases had no gene match. The CDR3 extends over 14 amino acids. The V gene's germline CDR1 is SGHTA and CDR2 FQGNSA. Here the CDR3 DNA reads TGTGCCAGCAGCCCGGGGACTAGGTTCTCCGAGCAGTACTTC. It encodes CASSPGTRFSEQYF.

The rearrangement uses TRBV29-1 and TRBJ1-1; TRBD1 is a possible D gene (6 bases). The germline gives CDR1 SQVTM, CDR2 ANQGSEA. The CDR3 runs to 11 residues. Trimming shortened V by 7 bases and J by 4 bases, and 10 bases separated the two germline ends. The CDR3 loop reads CSAEGVTEAFF. The CDR3 nucleotides are TGCAGCGCCGAGGGGGTCACTGAAGCTTTCTTT.

The chain employs TRBV30 and TRBJ1-1, with 7 positions matching TRBD1. Germline lookup yields CDR1 GTSNPN and CDR2 SVGIG (reference sequence). CDR3 length: 13 amino acids. The V gene end was trimmed by 2 bases and the J gene end by 5 bases; junction bases not matched to a gene: 5. DNA for the CDR3: TGTGCCTGGAGTTTTAGACAGGGAACTGAAGCTTTCTTT. This translates into CAWSFRQGTEAFF. Based on the CDR3 plus reference TRBV30 and TRBJ1-1, the full variable domain is SQTIHQWPATLVQPVGSPLSLECTVEGTSNPNLYWYRQAAGRGLQLLFYSVGIGQISSEVPQNLSASRPQDRQFILSSKKLLLSDSGFYLCAWSFRQGTEAFFGQGTRLTVV.

V gene TRBV28 combines with J gene TRBJ1-2; D not resolved. V was trimmed by 10 bases and J by 2 bases, leaving 8 bases between them. Looked up from germline, CDR1 is MDHEN and CDR2 is SYDVKM. The CDR3 is 11 residues long. The CDR3 loop is CATEGNYGYTF. The CDR3 DNA follows: TGTGCCACGGAGGGAAACTATGGCTACACCTTC.

The chain uses TRBV1 and TRBJ2-5; TRBD2 is the table's D call, not checked against the DNA. TRBV1 has pseudogene status. This CDR3 region has 16 residues. DNA for the CDR3: TGCACCAGCAGCCAAAGCGGGCCTAGCGGTGAAGAGACCCAGTACTTC. Translating it yields CTSSQSGPSGEETQYF.

CDR3 nucleotides: TGTGCCAGCAGCTCCCCCGCGGGAGAGGAGACCCAGTACTTC. As protein: CASSSPAGEETQYF. The rearrangement links TRBV7-9 to TRBJ2-5; the match to TRBD2 covers 7 bases. The trim removed 4 bases at V and 5 bases at J, leaving 7 bases unmatched. The CDR3 is 14 amino acids. Germline CDR1 and CDR2: SEHNR and FQNEAQ (reference sequence).